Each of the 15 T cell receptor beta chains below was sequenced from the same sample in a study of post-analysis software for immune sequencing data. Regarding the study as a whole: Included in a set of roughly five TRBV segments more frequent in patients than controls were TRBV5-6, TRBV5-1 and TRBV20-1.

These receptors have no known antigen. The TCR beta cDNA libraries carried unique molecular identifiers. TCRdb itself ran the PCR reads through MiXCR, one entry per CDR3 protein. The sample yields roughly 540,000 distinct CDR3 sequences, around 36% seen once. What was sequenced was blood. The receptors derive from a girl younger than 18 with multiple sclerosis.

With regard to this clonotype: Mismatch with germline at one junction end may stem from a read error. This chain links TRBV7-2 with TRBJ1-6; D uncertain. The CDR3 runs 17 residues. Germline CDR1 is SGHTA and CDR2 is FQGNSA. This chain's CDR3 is CAGSLRGRQNYNSPLHF. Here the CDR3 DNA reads TGTGCCGGCAGCCTTAGAGGCCGGCAGAACTATAATTCACCCCTCCACTTT.

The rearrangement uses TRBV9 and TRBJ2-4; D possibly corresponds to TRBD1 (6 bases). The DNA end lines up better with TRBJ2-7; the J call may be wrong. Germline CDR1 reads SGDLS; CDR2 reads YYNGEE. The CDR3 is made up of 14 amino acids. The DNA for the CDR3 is TGTGCCAGCAGCGAAGGCCTCCAGGGGCACGAGCAGTACTTC. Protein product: CASSEGLQGHEQYF.

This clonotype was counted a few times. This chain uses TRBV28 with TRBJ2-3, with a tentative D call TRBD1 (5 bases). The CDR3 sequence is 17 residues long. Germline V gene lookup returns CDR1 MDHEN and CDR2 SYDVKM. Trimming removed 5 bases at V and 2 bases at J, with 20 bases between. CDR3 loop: CASSPPLAGPNTDTQYF. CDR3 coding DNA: TGTGCCAGCAGTCCCCCCCTCGCAGGGCCTAACACAGATACGCAGTATTTT.

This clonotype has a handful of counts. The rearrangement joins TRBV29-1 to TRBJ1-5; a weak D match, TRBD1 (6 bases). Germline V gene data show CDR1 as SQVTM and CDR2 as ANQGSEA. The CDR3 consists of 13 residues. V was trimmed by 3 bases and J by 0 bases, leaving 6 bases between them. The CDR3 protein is CSVEDSSNQPQHF. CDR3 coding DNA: TGCAGCGTTGAGGACAGTAGCAATCAGCCCCAGCATTTT. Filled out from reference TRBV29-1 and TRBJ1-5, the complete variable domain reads SAVISQKPSRDICQRGTSLTIQCQVDSQVTMMFWYRQQPGQSLTLIATANQGSEATYESGFVIDKFPISRPNLTFSTLTVSNMSPEDSSIYLCSVEDSSNQPQHFGDGTRLSIL.

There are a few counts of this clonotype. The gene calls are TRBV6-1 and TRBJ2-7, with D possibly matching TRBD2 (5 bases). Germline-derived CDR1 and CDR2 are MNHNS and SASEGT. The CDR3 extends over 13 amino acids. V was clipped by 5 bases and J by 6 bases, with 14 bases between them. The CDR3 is CASSPSIRSEQYF. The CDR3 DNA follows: TGTGCCAGCAGTCCTAGCATCCGAAGCGAGCAGTACTTC.

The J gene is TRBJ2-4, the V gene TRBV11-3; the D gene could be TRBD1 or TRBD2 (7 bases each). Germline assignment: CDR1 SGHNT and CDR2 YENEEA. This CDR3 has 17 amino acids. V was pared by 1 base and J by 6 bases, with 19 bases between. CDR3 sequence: CASSLGAGARQGNIQYF. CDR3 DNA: TGTGCCAGCAGCTTAGGGGCGGGGGCCCGACAGGGAAACATTCAGTACTTC.

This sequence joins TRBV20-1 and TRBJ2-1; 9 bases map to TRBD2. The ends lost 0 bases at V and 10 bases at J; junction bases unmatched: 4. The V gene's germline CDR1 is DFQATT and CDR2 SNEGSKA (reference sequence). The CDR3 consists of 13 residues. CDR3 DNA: TGCAGTGCTAGAGAAGCGGGGGGTCAAGAGCAGTTCTTC. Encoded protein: CSAREAGGQEQFF.

The CDR3 DNA reads TGCGCCAGCAGTGAGTCTAGCTGCGACGAGCAGTACTTC. The encoded protein is CASSESSCDEQYF. The V gene is TRBV10-1, the J gene TRBJ2-7, with D hard to call. Germline values: CDR1 WNHNN, CDR2 SYGVQD (reference sequence). This CDR3 is 13 amino acids long. V shed 0 bases and J shed 5 bases, with 8 bases lying between them.

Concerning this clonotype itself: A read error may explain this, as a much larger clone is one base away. Written as DNA, the CDR3 is TGCAGCGTTGCCGAGACGACGAGCTCCTACGAGCAGTACTTC. The encoded protein is CSVAETTSSYEQYF. The rearrangement uses TRBV29-1 and TRBJ2-7; D not certain. From germline, CDR1 is SQVTM and CDR2 ANQGSEA. V shed 4 bases and J shed 0 bases, with 13 bases lying between them. The CDR3 spans 14 residues.

The CDR3 loop reads CSAIGGPKGDTGELFF. CDR3 sequence (DNA): TGCAGTGCTATAGGGGGGCCCAAGGGGGACACCGGGGAGCTGTTTTTT. The J gene is TRBJ2-2, the V gene TRBV20-1; either TRBD1 or TRBD2 may fit D (6 bases each). The CDR3 has 16 amino acids. Trimming took off 4 bases at V and 3 bases at J, with 18 bases between the two ends. Germline values: CDR1 DFQATT, CDR2 SNEGSKA (reference sequence).

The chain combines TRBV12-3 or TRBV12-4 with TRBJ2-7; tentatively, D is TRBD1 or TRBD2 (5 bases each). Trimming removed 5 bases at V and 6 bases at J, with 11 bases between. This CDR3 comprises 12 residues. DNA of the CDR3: TGTGCCAGCAGTCGAACCGGGGCCGAGCAGTACTTC. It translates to CASSRTGAEQYF.

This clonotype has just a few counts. The CDR3 region is CSAPTGQGDEKLFF. Here the CDR3 DNA reads TGCAGTGCGCCAACGGGACAGGGGGATGAAAAACTGTTTTTT. This chain joins TRBV20-1 and TRBJ1-4; TRBD1 matches at 11 bases. Unmatched junction bases numbered 6, after V lost 6 bases and J lost 6 bases. CDR1 DFQATT and CDR2 SNEGSKA come from the germline V gene (reference sequence). The CDR3 length is 14 residues.

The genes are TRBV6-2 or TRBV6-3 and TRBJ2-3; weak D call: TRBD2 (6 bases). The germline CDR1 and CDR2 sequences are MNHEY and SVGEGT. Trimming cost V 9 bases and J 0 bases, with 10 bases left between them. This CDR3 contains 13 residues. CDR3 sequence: CASGGISTDTQYF. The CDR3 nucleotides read TGTGCCAGTGGGGGGATCAGCACAGATACGCAGTATTTT.

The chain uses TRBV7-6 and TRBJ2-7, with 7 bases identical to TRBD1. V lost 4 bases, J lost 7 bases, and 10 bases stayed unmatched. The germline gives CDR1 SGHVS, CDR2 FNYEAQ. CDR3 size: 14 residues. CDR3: CASSSDRTSNEQYF. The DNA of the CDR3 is TGTGCCAGCAGCTCGGACAGGACAAGCAATGAGCAGTACTTC. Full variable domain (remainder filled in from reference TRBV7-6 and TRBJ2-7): GAGVSQSPRYKVTKRGQDVALRCDPISGHVSLYWYRQALGQGPEFLTYFNYEAQQDKSGLPNDRFSAERPEGSISTLTIQRTEQRDSAMYRCASSSDRTSNEQYFGPGTRLTVT.

In DNA form, the CDR3 reads TGTGCCATCAGTGCCCGCACCGAGGAGGGCTACACCTTC. It specifies CAISARTEEGYTF. The chain combines TRBV10-3 with TRBJ1-2; D remains ambiguous. Looked up from germline, CDR1 is ENHRY and CDR2 is SYGVKD. CDR3 length: 13 residues. V lost 4 bases to trimming and J lost 8 bases, with 14 bases between them.